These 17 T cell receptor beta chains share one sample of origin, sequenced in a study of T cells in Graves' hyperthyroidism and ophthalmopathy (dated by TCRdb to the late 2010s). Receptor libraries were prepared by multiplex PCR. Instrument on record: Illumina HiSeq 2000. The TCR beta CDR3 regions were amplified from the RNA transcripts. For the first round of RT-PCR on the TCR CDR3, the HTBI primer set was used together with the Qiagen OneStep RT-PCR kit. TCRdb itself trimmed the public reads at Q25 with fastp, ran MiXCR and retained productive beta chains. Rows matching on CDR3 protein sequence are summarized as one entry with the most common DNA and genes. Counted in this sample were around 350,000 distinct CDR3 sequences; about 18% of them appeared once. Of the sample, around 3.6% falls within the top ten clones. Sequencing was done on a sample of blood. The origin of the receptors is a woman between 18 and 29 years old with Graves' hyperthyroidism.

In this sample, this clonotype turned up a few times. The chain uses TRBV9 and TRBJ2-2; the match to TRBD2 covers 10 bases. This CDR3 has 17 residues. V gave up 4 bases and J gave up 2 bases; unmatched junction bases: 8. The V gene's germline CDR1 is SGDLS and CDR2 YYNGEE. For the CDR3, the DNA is TGTGCCAGCAGCACCCCCAGGACTAGCGGTAACACCGGGGAGCTGTTTTTT. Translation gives CASSTPRTSGNTGELFF.

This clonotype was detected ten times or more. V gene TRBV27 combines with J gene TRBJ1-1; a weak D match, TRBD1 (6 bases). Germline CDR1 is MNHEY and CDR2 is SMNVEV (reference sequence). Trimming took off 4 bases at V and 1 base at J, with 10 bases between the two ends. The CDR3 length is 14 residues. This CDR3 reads CASSSSGQNTEAFF. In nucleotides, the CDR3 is TGTGCCAGCAGTTCCTCGGGACAGAACACTGAAGCTTTCTTT.

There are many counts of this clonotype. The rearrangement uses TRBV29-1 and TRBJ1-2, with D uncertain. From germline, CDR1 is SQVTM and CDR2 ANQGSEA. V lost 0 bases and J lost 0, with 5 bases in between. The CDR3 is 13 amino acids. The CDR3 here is CSVEEGPNYGYTF. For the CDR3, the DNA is TGCAGCGTTGAAGAGGGCCCTAACTATGGCTACACCTTC. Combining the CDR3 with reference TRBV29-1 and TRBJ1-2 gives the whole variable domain SAVISQKPSRDICQRGTSLTIQCQVDSQVTMMFWYRQQPGQSLTLIATANQGSEATYESGFVIDKFPISRPNLTFSTLTVSNMSPEDSSIYLCSVEEGPNYGYTFGSGTRLTVV.

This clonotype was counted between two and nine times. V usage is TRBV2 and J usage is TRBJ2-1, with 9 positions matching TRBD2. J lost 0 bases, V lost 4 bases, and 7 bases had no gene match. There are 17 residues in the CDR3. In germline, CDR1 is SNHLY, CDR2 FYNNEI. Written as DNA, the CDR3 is TGTGCCAGCAGTGGGGCGGGGGGGGCGGTCTCCTACAATGAGCAGTTCTTC. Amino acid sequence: CASSGAGGAVSYNEQFF.

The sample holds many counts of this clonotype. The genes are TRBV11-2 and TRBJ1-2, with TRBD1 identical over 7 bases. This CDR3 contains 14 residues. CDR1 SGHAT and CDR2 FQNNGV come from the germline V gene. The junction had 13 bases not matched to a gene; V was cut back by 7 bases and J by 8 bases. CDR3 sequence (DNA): TGTGCCAGCACCCTTCTACAGGGGCTGGAGGGCTACACCTTC. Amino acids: CASTLLQGLEGYTF.

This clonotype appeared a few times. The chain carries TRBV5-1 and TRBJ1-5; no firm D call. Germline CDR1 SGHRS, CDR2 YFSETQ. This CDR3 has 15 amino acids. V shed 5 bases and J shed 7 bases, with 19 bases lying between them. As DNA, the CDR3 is TGCGCCAGCAGGGAATCTCAGGAAAGAGGCCAGCCCCAGCATTTT. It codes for CASRESQERGQPQHF.

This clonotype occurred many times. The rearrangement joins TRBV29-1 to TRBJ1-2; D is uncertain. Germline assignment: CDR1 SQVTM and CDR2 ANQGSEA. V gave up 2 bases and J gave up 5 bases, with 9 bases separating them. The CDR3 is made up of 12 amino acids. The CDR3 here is CSVELGGYGYTF. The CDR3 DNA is TGCAGCGTTGAACTGGGAGGGTATGGCTACACCTTC.

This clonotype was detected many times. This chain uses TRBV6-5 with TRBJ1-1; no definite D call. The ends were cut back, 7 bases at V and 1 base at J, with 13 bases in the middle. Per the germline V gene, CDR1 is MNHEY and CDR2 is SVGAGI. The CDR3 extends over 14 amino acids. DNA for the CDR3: TGTGCCAGCAACCCCGACGGAACGAACACTGAAGCTTTCTTT. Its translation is CASNPDGTNTEAFF.

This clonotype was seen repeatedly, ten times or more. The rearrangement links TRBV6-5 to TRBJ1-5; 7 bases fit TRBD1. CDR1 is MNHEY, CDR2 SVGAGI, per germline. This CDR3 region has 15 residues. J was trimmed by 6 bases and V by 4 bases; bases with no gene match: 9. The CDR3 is CASSSRTGRSQPQHF. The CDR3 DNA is TGTGCCAGCAGTTCTCGGACAGGCCGAAGTCAGCCCCAGCATTTT.

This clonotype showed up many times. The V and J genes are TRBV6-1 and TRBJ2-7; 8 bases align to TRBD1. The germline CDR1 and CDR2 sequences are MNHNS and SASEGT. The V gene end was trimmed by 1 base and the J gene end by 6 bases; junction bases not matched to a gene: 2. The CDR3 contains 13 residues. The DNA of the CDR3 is TGTGCCAGCAGTGAAGGCAGGGGGCGCGAGCAGTACTTC. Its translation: CASSEGRGREQYF.

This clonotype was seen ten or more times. The CDR3 sequence is CSAPRLNGNTEAFF. The CDR3 region has the DNA TGCAGTGCTCCTCGCCTGAATGGGAACACTGAAGCTTTCTTT. The V gene is TRBV20-1, the J gene TRBJ1-1; the D is unclear. V gave up 5 bases and J gave up 1 base, with 14 bases separating them. Germline CDR1 reads DFQATT; CDR2 reads SNEGSKA (reference sequence). There are 14 residues in the CDR3.

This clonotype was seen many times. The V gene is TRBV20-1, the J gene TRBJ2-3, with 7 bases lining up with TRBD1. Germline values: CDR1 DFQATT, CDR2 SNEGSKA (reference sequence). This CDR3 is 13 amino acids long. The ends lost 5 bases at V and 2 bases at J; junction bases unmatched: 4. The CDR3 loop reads CSARGQATDTQYF. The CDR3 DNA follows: TGCAGTGCTCGAGGACAGGCCACAGATACGCAGTATTTT.

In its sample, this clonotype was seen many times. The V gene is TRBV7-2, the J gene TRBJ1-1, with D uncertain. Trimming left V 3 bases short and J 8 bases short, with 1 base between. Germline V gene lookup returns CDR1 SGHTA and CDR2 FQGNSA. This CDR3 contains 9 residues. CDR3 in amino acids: CASSLEAFF. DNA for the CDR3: TGTGCCAGCAGCTTGGAAGCTTTCTTT.

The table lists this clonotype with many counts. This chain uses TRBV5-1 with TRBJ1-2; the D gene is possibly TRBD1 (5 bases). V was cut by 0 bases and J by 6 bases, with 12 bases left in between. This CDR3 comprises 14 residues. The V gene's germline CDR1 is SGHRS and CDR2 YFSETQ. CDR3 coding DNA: TGCGCCAGCAGCTTGGGACAGCCTCTCAATGGCTACACCTTC. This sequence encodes CASSLGQPLNGYTF.

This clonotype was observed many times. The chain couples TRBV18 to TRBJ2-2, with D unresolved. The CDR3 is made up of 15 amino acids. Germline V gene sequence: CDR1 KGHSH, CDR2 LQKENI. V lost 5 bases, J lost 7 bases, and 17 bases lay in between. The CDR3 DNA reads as TGTGCCAGCTCAAATCAGCGACGGGTTGACGGGGAGCTGTTTTTT. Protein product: CASSNQRRVDGELFF.

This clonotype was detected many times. The CDR3 coding sequence is TGCAGTGCTACGGCAACCCCCTATGGCTACACCTTC. Its translation: CSATATPYGYTF. This chain connects TRBV20-1 to TRBJ1-2; D gene ambiguous. The CDR3 runs to 12 residues. Germline CDR1 and CDR2: DFQATT and SNEGSKA (reference sequence). The germline V and J ends were trimmed by 4 bases and 4 bases, with 10 bases remaining between them.

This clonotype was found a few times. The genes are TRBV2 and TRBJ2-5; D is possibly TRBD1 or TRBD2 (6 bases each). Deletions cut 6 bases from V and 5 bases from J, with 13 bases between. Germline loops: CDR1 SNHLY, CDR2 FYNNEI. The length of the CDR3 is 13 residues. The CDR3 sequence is CASRGGLEETQYF. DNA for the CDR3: TGTGCCAGCAGGGGGGGCCTGGAGGAGACCCAGTACTTC.